The 4 T cell receptor beta chains below all came from one sample that was sequenced in a study of response to subunit inactivated influenza vaccine. Each CDR3 protein is one row after TCRdb ran MiXCR on the RT-PCR reads. The sample carries about 300,000 distinct CDR3 sequences, 22% recorded once. The source material was PBMCs from blood, sampled about 20 months after vaccination. Receptor source: a man aged 45-69 years who received an inactivated influenza vaccine.

This clonotype was detected only a few times. This sequence joins TRBV4-2 and TRBJ1-1, with no clear D. Trimming removed 1 base at V and 1 base at J, with 7 bases between. CDR1 and CDR2 from the germline V gene are LGHNA and YNFKEQ. This CDR3 comprises 14 residues. CDR3 sequence: CASSQGSANTEAFF. The CDR3, as DNA: TGTGCCAGCAGCCAAGGATCCGCGAACACTGAAGCTTTCTTT.

This clonotype was seen repeatedly, ten times or more. The rearrangement uses TRBV20-1 and TRBJ1-2; TRBD1 aligns across 7 bases. The CDR3 spans 15 residues. J was trimmed by 2 bases and V by 5 bases; bases with no gene match: 11. Germline-derived CDR1 and CDR2 are DFQATT and SNEGSKA (reference sequence). CDR3 DNA: TGCAGTGCTCAGGAGACAGGGTTTATGAACTATGGCTACACCTTC. Translation gives CSAQETGFMNYGYTF.

The rearrangement uses TRBV20-1 and TRBJ1-5; 11 positions match TRBD1. This CDR3 has 16 residues. Germline CDR1 reads DFQATT; CDR2 reads SNEGSKA (reference sequence). V gave up 6 bases and J gave up 4 bases; unmatched junction bases: 11. The CDR3 region is CSAAGQGAIVNQPQHF. The CDR3 DNA reads TGCAGTGCCGCCGGACAGGGGGCGATTGTGAATCAGCCCCAGCATTTT.

The CDR3 coding sequence is TGCGCCAGCAGCTTGTGGGGCCGGCAAACCGGGGAGCTGTTTTTT. It yields the protein CASSLWGRQTGELFF. The chain employs TRBV5-1 and TRBJ2-2, with D perhaps matching TRBD1 (5 bases). This CDR3 comprises 15 residues. Trimming left V 1 base short and J 5 bases short, with 12 bases between. Germline CDR1 is SGHRS and CDR2 is YFSETQ.